What follows describes a single T cell receptor (beta chain). This specimen comes from a study of blood T cell repertoires in COVID-19. At the level of the study: COVID-19 samples, acute and convalescent, were from the United States, Italy and Spain.

Method: immunoSEQ multiplex PCR; TCRdb's copy keeps in-frame clones and lacks some. The table has approximately 300,000 clones, 85% to 90% seen once. The CDR3 totals 19 residues. The junction had 9 bases not matched to a gene; V was cut back by 2 bases and J by 0 bases. Germline values: CDR1 SGHTA, CDR2 FQGNSA. The sample comprised peripheral blood. The chain couples TRBV7-2 to TRBJ2-3; 12 bases agree with TRBD2. This clonotype originated in a woman aged 45-65 years with COVID-19, enrolled during active disease. CDR3 residues: CASSLFALAGGVSTDTQYF. CDR3 sequence (DNA): TGTGCCAGCAGCTTATTTGCGCTAGCGGGAGGGGTAAGCACAGATACGCAGTATTTT.